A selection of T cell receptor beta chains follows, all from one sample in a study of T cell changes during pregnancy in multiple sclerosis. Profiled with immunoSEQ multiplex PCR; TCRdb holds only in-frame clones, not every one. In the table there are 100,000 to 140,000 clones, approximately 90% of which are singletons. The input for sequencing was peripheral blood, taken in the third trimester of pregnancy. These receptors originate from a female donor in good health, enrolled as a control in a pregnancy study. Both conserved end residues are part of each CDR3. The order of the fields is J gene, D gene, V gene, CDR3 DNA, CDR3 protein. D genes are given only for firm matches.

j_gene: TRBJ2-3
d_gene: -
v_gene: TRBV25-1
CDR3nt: TGTGCCAGTCGGTCAGGGGCAGGGTTCACAGATACGCAGTATTTT
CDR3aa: CASRSGAGFTDTQYF

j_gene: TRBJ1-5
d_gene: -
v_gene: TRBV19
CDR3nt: TGTGCCAGTAGTAATTTGGATACGGGGGATAGCAATCAGCCCCAGCATTTT
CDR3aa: CASSNLDTGDSNQPQHF

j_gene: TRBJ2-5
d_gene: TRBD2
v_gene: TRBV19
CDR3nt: TGTGCCAGCGCCGGGACTATGAATGGAGAGACCCAGTACTTC
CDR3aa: CASAGTMNGETQYF

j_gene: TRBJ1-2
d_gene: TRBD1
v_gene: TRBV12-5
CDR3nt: TGTGCTAGTGGTTTGACACCCAGCCAGGGGGCGGATGGCTACACCTTC
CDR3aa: CASGLTPSQGADGYTF

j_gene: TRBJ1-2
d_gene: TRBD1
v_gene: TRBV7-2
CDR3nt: TGTGCCAGCAGTTTTGGGGACAGCCGAAACTATGGCTACACCTTC
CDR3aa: CASSFGDSRNYGYTF

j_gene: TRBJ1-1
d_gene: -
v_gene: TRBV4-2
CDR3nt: TGTGCCAGCAGCCAGGATCCGGACACGCTTTCCACTGAAGCTTTCTTT
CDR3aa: CASSQDPDTLSTEAFF

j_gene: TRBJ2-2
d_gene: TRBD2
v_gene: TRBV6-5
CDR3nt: TGTGCCAGCACGTTAGCGGGCGCGAACACCGGGGAGCTGTTTTTT
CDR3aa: CASTLAGANTGELFF

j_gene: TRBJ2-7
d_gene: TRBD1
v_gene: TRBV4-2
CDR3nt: TGTGCCAGCAGCCCTCAGAGGGACAGCTCCTACGAGCAGTACTTC
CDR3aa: CASSPQRDSSYEQYF

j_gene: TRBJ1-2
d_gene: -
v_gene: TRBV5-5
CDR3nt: TGTGCCAGCAGCTTGGCCCGGGGAGGGTACGGCTACACCTTC
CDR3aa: CASSLARGGYGYTF

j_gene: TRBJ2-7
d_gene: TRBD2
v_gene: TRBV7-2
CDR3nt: TGTGCCAGCAGCACAGTGGGGGGGGGCTACGAGCAGTACTTC
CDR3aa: CASSTVGGGYEQYF

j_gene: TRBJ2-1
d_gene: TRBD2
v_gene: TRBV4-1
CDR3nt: TGCGCCAGCAGCCAAGATCTAAGGACTAGCGTCCACAATGAGCAGTTCTTC
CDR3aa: CASSQDLRTSVHNEQFF

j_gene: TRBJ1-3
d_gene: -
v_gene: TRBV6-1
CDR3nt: TGTGCCAGCAGGGCCGGGGTAATCTCTGGAAACACCATATATTTT
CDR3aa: CASRAGVISGNTIYF

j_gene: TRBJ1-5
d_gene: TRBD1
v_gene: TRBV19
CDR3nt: TGTGCCAGTAGTATCCTCGGGACAGGGGGTCAGCCCCAGCATTTT
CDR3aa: CASSILGTGGQPQHF